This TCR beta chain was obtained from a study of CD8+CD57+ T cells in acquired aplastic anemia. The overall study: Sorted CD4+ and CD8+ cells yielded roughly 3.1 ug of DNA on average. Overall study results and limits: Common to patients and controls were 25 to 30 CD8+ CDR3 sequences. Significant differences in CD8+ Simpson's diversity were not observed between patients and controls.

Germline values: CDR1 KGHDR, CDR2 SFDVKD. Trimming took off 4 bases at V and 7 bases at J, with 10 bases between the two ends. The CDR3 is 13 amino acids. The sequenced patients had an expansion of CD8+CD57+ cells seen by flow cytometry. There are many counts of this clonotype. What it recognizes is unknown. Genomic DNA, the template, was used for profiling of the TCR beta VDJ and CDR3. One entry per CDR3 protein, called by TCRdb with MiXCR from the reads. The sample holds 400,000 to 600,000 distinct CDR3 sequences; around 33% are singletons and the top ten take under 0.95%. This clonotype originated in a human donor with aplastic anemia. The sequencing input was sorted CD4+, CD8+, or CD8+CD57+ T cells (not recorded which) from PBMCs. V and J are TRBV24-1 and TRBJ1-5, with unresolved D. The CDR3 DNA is TGTGCCACCAGTGACCCAGGCGGACAGCCCCAGCATTTT. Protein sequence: CATSDPGGQPQHF.